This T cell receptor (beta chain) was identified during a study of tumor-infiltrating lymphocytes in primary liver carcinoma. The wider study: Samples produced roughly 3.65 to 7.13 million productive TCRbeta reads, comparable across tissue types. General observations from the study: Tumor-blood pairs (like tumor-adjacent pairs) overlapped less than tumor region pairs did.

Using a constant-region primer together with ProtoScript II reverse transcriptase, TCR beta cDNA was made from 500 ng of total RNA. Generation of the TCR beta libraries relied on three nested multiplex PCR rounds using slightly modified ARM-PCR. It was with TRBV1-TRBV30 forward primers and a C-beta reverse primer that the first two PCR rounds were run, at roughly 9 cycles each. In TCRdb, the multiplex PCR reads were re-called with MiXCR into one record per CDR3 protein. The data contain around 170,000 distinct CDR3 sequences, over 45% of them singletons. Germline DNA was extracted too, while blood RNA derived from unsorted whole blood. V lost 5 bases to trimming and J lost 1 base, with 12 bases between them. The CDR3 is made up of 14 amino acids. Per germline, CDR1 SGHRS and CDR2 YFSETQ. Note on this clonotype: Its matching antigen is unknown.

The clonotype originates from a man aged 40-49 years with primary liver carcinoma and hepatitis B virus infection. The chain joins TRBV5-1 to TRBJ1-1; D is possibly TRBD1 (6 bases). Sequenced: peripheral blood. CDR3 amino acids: CASRRGLENTEAFF. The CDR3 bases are TGCGCCAGCAGGCGGGGGCTGGAGAACACTGAAGCTTTCTTT.